The clone carrying this TCR beta chain was observed once. Its specificity is unknown. The entry originates in a study of graft-versus-host responses after intestinal transplantation. Overall study: Every transplant recipient was induced with anti-thymocyte globulin, then maintained on tacrolimus and steroids for approximately three years.

Graft samples were processed, releasing intraepithelial and lamina propria lymphocytes. Study-level points and caveats: The marrow of recipients harbored GvH clones, and ileum or blood showed some of them first.

Produced via immunoSEQ multiplex PCR; TCRdb's table is partial and in-frame only. The table has about 18,000 clones, 82% seen once. The CDR3 sequence is 13 residues long. The germline V gene has CDR1 MNHNY and CDR2 SVGAGI (reference sequence). Trimming pared 2 bases from V and 3 bases from J, leaving 7 bases between. The clonotype originates from a human patient who received an intestinal transplant, so some T cells may come from the graft donor. Sequencing used ileum tissue, obtained 17 days after transplant. The V and J genes are TRBV6-6 and TRBJ1-1; a weak D match, TRBD1 (5 bases). The CDR3: CASSYGAYTEAFF. The CDR3 DNA follows: TGTGCCAGCAGTTACGGGGCGTACACTGAAGCTTTCTTT.